This T cell receptor (beta chain) emerged from a study of molecular identifiers for immune sequencing clone quantification. In the sort, naive CD8 T cells were defined as CD8+CD4-CCR7+CD45RA+. Study-wide findings and caveats: Researchers reportedly could pick up spiked Jurkat TCR RNA from one cell mixed into one million naive cells. In naive cells, clones above 20 RNA copies held under 1% of molecules, whereas in effector cells they held over 98%.

This clonotype occurred many times. The antigen remains unidentified. Bulk libraries came from a prior protocol with listed TCR primers. TCRdb ran MiXCR on the PCR reads and lists one entry per CDR3 protein. The table includes more than 250,000 distinct CDR3 sequences, about a fifth detected once. V gave up 1 base and J gave up 6 bases; unmatched junction bases: 12. This CDR3 has 17 amino acids. The germline CDR1 and CDR2 sequences are SGHTA and FQGNSA. The receptor's source is a human donor in good health. Some libraries in this study had Jurkat cell RNA spiked in. V gene TRBV7-2 combines with J gene TRBJ2-3; TRBD1 aligns across 8 bases. What was sequenced was naive CD8+ T cells from blood, with Jurkat cell RNA spiked in. Subset defined: FACS-sorted CD8+CD4-CCR7+CD45RA+ naive T cells. In nucleotides, the CDR3 is TGTGCCAGCAGCTTAGGGGCAGGGGGCGCCGTATCGGATACGCAGTATTTT. This translates into CASSLGAGGAVSDTQYF.